This paragraph reports one T cell receptor (beta chain). V lost 3 bases and J lost 10, with 16 bases in between. CDR1 and CDR2 (germline): KGHDR, SFDVKD. There are 14 residues in the CDR3. This entry belongs to a study of blood T cell repertoires in COVID-19. Measured with immunoSEQ multiplex PCR; TCRdb has only the in-frame clones, and not every one. This sample has fewer than 250,000 clones, with 70% to 90% found just once. The chain couples TRBV24-1 to TRBJ2-3; weak D call: TRBD1 (6 bases). The material sequenced was peripheral blood. The clonotype was recovered from a man aged 50-60 years with COVID-19, enrolled during active disease. CDR3 protein: CATSDPTTGNAQYF. DNA of the CDR3: TGTGCCACCAGTGATCCCACAACAGGGAACGCGCAGTATTTT.